The subject of this entry is one T cell receptor beta chain. The antigen is unknown. This specimen belongs to a study of T cell responses to AZD1222 COVID-19 vaccine. Study-wide points: The number of AZD1222 recipients seropositive at baseline was only five to seven. Nearly half of spike-specific TCRs reportedly target variant regions that are unmutated in the B.1.351 and B.1.1.7 variants.

With 0 bases removed from V and 7 bases from J, the gap between germline ends came to 16 bases. Germline lookup yields CDR1 SGHTA and CDR2 FQGNSA. This CDR3 contains 17 residues. TCRdb's copy holds only in-frame clones and misses some; the assay was immunoSEQ multiplex PCR. Among approximately 120,000 clones listed, roughly 86% were seen once. The TCR was taken from an adult in good health. The sequencing used peripheral blood, collected on day 0 of AZD1222 vaccination. This chain joins TRBV7-2 and TRBJ1-6; D is possibly TRBD1 (6 bases). The CDR3 DNA follows: TGTGCCAGCAGCTTAGCGAGGGGCAGAGGGGGAAATTCACCCCTCCACTTT. It codes for CASSLARGRGGNSPLHF.